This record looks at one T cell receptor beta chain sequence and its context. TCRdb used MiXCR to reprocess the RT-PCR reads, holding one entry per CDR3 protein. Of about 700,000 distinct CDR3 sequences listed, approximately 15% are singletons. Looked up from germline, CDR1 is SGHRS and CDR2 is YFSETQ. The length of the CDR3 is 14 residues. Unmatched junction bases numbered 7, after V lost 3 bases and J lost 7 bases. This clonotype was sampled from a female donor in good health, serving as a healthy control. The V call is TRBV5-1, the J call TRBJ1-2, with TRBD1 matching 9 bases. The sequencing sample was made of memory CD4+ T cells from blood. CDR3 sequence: CASSSPGQGGGYTF. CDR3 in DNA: TGCGCCAGCAGCTCGCCGGGACAGGGTGGTGGCTACACCTTC.